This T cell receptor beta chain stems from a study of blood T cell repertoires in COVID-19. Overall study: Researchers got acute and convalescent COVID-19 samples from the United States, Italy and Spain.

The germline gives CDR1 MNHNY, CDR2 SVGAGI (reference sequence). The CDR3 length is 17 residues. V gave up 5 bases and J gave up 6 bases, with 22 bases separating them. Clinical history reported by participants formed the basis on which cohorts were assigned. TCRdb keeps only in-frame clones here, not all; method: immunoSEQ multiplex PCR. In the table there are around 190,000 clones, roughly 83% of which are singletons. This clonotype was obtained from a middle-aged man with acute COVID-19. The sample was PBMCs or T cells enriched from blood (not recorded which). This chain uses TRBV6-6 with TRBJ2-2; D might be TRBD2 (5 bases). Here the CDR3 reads CASSPGGAPDPAGELFF. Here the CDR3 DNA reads TGTGCCAGCAGTCCCGGAGGCGCACCCGATCCCGCCGGGGAGCTGTTTTTT.